This passage covers 25 T cell receptor beta chains from one sample sequenced in a study of CD8 T cells in Susac syndrome. RNA amounts of roughly 0.45 to 1 ug underwent reverse transcription with random hexamers. TCRdb called the immunoSEQ multiplex PCR reads again in MiXCR, with one record for every CDR3 protein. The sample includes over 100,000 distinct CDR3 sequences, 85% to 95% seen only once; the top ten take 0.11% to 0.15%. The specimen was CD4+ T cells from PBMCs. Source of these receptors: a human donor in good health.

The chain employs TRBV29-1 and TRBJ1-2; weak D call: TRBD1 (6 bases). There are 11 residues in the CDR3. Trimming pared 3 bases from V and 8 bases from J, leaving 10 bases between. Germline loops: CDR1 SQVTM, CDR2 ANQGSEA. The DNA of the CDR3 is TGCAGCGTTGACAGGGGCGGGGGCTACACCTTC. Its translation is CSVDRGGGYTF.

DNA for the CDR3: TGTGCCAGCACGGAGTACAACGGAATAGGCGGGGAGCTGTTTTTT. Translating it yields CASTEYNGIGGELFF. The J gene is TRBJ2-2, the V gene TRBV2; no definite D call. The V gene's germline CDR1 is SNHLY and CDR2 FYNNEI. The CDR3 consists of 15 residues. Trimming removed 7 bases from V and 7 bases from J, with 19 bases in between.

This chain connects TRBV18 to TRBJ2-5; the D gene is possibly TRBD2 (6 bases). The CDR3 runs 14 residues. V dropped 2 bases and J dropped 6 bases, with 13 bases sitting between them. The V gene's germline CDR1 is KGHSH and CDR2 LQKENI. In DNA form, the CDR3 reads TGTGCCAGCTCACCATATCGGGAGACAAAGACCCAGTACTTC. It is translated as CASSPYRETKTQYF. Using reference TRBV18 and TRBJ2-5 for the parts outside the CDR3, the full variable domain is NAGVMQNPRHLVRRRGQEARLRCSPMKGHSHVYWYRQLPEEGLKFMVYLQKENIIDESGMPKERFSAEFPKEGPSILRIQQVVRGDSAAYFCASSPYRETKTQYFGPGTRLLVL.

The chain combines TRBV5-4 with TRBJ2-7; 12 nucleotides align to TRBD2. Unmatched junction bases numbered 0, after V lost 2 bases and J lost 6 bases. Germline V lookup: CDR1 SGHNT, CDR2 YYREEE (reference sequence). The CDR3 runs to 13 residues. The CDR3 DNA reads TGTGCCAGCAGCTTACTAGCGGGGGGCGAGCAGTACTTC. Translated, it gives CASSLLAGGEQYF.

V is TRBV2 and J is TRBJ2-3; TRBD2 aligns across 11 bases. This CDR3 spans 18 amino acids. Unmatched junction bases numbered 7, after V lost 0 bases and J lost 2 bases. From germline, CDR1 is SNHLY and CDR2 FYNNEI. CDR3: CASSEALGTSGFTDTQYF. CDR3 DNA: TGTGCCAGCAGTGAAGCGCTCGGGACTAGCGGATTCACAGATACGCAGTATTTT.

This clonotype was seen once. The chain couples TRBV7-2 to TRBJ1-4; perhaps TRBD1 as D (6 bases). Per the germline V gene, CDR1 is SGHTA and CDR2 is FQGNSA. This CDR3 region has 16 residues. V gave up 1 base and J gave up 5 bases, with 14 bases separating them. CDR3 bases: TGTGCCAGCAGCTTAGGGCACCGGGACAAGAATGAAAAACTGTTTTTT. Residues: CASSLGHRDKNEKLFF.

The V and J genes are TRBV23-1 and TRBJ2-5, with 8 bases matching TRBD1. TRBV23-1 is assigned to the ORF class and has an uncertain function. This CDR3 has 16 residues. V trimming: 4 bases; J trimming: 5 bases; junction bases outside the gene matches: 12. The CDR3 DNA reads as TGCGCCAGCAGTCGTAAGGTGACAGGGGCACAGGAGACCCAGTACTTC. Translating gives CASSRKVTGAQETQYF.

The chain links TRBV4-3 to TRBJ2-7; the D is unclear. This CDR3 spans 14 amino acids. Germline V lookup: CDR1 LGHNA, CDR2 YSLEER. V was clipped by 8 bases and J by 0 bases, with 14 bases between them. CDR3 DNA sequence: TGCGCCAGCTCCCTGGACGCTAACTCCTACGAGCAGTACTTC. It specifies CASSLDANSYEQYF.

The rearrangement joins TRBV13 to TRBJ2-6; D uncertain. The CDR3 loop spans 15 amino acids. The germline V and J ends were trimmed by 5 bases and 0 bases, with 8 bases remaining between them. The germline gives CDR1 PRHDT, CDR2 FYEKMQ (reference sequence). In DNA form, the CDR3 reads TGTGCCAGCAGCCCTACGGTCTCTGGGGCCAACGTCCTGACTTTC. Amino acid sequence: CASSPTVSGANVLTF.

This chain uses TRBV6-5 with TRBJ1-2, with 10 nucleotides matching TRBD1. CDR3 length: 14 residues. V shed 0 bases, J shed 7 bases, and the junction held 2 bases outside the gene matches. Germline V gene lookup returns CDR1 MNHEY and CDR2 SVGAGI. CDR3 coding DNA: TGTGCCAGCAGTTACTCGCGGACAGGGGGTGGCTACACCTTC. It yields the protein CASSYSRTGGGYTF.

A few counts support this clonotype. The chain combines TRBV5-4 with TRBJ2-6; D is uncertain. The CDR3 is made up of 16 amino acids. The ends were cut back, 0 bases at V and 0 bases at J, with 7 bases in the middle. Germline values: CDR1 SGHNT, CDR2 YYREEE (reference sequence). The CDR3 bases are TGTGCCAGCAGCTTGGCCAGAGGCTCTGGGGCCAACGTCCTGACTTTC. Amino acid sequence: CASSLARGSGANVLTF.

This clonotype came up a few times. This chain connects TRBV7-2 to TRBJ2-6; D is unresolved. The germline CDR1 and CDR2 sequences are SGHTA and FQGNSA. This CDR3 comprises 15 residues. V gave up 3 bases and J gave up 1 base, with 7 bases separating them. CDR3 loop: CASSFRGSGANVLTF. The CDR3 nucleotides are TGTGCCAGCAGCTTCCGTGGATCTGGGGCCAACGTCCTGACTTTC. Full variable domain (missing parts from reference TRBV7-2 and TRBJ2-6): GAGVSQSPSNKVTEKGKDVELRCDPISGHTALYWYRQSLGQGLEFLIYFQGNSAPDKSGLPSDRFSAERTGGSVSTLTIQRTQQEDSAVYLCASSFRGSGANVLTFGAGSRLTVL.

J is TRBJ2-1 and V is TRBV5-6; D gene uncertain. V lost 2 bases to trimming and J lost 5 bases, with 17 bases between them. The CDR3 totals 16 residues. Germline V gene lookup returns CDR1 SGHDT and CDR2 YYEEEE. CDR3 DNA: TGTGCCAGCAGCTTTCCTCGACTCTCGATCCACAATGAGCAGTTCTTC. Its protein is CASSFPRLSIHNEQFF.

The V gene is TRBV6-5, the J gene TRBJ1-3; D ambiguous. The V gene's germline CDR1 is MNHEY and CDR2 SVGAGI. V was clipped by 6 bases and J by 2 bases, with 8 bases between them. The CDR3 totals 13 residues. The CDR3 loop is CASSRVAGNTIYF. In DNA, the CDR3 is TGTGCCAGCAGCCGGGTAGCTGGAAACACCATATATTTT.

The chain combines TRBV4-1 with TRBJ2-7, with D perhaps TRBD1 or TRBD2 (5 bases each). The CDR3 contains 14 residues. V lost 1 base and J 2 bases, leaving 9 bases between the germline ends. The germline gives CDR1 MGHRA, CDR2 YSYEKL. This CDR3 is CASSQGEGPYEQYF. DNA of the CDR3: TGCGCCAGCAGCCAAGGCGAGGGGCCCTACGAGCAGTACTTC.

V is TRBV5-1 and J is TRBJ2-7; TRBD2 aligns across 7 bases. Trimming removed 0 bases from V and 2 bases from J; junction bases left unmatched: 5. Per germline, CDR1 SGHRS and CDR2 YFSETQ. The CDR3 spans 15 residues. CDR3 sequence reads: CASSLVGRETYEQYF. The CDR3 nucleotides read TGCGCCAGCAGCTTGGTTGGGCGGGAGACCTACGAGCAGTACTTC.

The chain is built from TRBV7-9 and TRBJ1-1; tentative D call: TRBD1 (5 bases). The CDR3 has 16 amino acids. Deletions cut 0 bases from V and 5 bases from J, with 16 bases between. Germline CDR1 and CDR2: SEHNR and FQNEAQ (reference sequence). The CDR3 DNA reads TGTGCCAGCAGCTTAGCTGGCAGGGCCCGGGGTACTGAAGCTTTCTTT. Translating gives CASSLAGRARGTEAFF.

DNA of the CDR3: TGCGCCAGCATGGCGTGGGGCCAGAACATTCAGTACTTC. This translates into CASMAWGQNIQYF. This chain connects TRBV5-1 to TRBJ2-4; maybe TRBD1 (5 bases). V was cut by 6 bases and J by 7 bases, with 14 bases left in between. Germline values: CDR1 SGHRS, CDR2 YFSETQ. The length of the CDR3 is 13 residues.

V and J are TRBV20-1 and TRBJ2-2, with unresolved D. The V gene's germline CDR1 is DFQATT and CDR2 SNEGSKA (reference sequence). Trimming took off 6 bases at V and 7 bases at J, with 9 bases between the two ends. The CDR3 totals 11 residues. CDR3 in amino acids: CSAPVGGELFF. Here the CDR3 DNA reads TGCAGTGCCCCGGTCGGCGGGGAGCTGTTTTTT.

V usage is TRBV7-7 and J usage is TRBJ1-2; no clear D. The CDR3 is 13 amino acids. Trimming took off 2 bases at V and 6 bases at J, with 10 bases between the two ends. Looked up from germline, CDR1 is SSHAT and CDR2 is FNYEAQ (reference sequence). Here the CDR3 reads CASSLRPDHGYTF. CDR3 DNA sequence: TGTGCCAGCAGCTTAAGGCCAGATCATGGCTACACCTTC.

The V and J genes are TRBV30 and TRBJ1-5; no reliable D call. The CDR3 runs 13 residues. The germline gives CDR1 GTSNPN, CDR2 SVGIG (reference sequence). Trimming pared 4 bases from V and 6 bases from J, leaving 13 bases between. CDR3 amino acids: CAWNLVVGQPQHF. As DNA, the CDR3 is TGTGCCTGGAACCTGGTGGTGGGTCAGCCCCAGCATTTT.

The rearrangement uses TRBV2 and TRBJ2-7, with 7 bases matching TRBD1. The CDR3 length is 14 residues. The junction had 6 bases not matched to a gene; V was cut back by 6 bases and J by 1 base. The germline CDR1 and CDR2 sequences are SNHLY and FYNNEI. Here the CDR3 reads CASRRPDRSYEQYF. CDR3 DNA: TGTGCCAGCAGGAGACCGGACAGGTCCTACGAGCAGTACTTC.

The J gene is TRBJ2-7, the V gene TRBV12-3 or TRBV12-4; D call uncertain. V lost 6 bases and J 2 bases, leaving 11 bases between the germline ends. CDR3 size: 13 residues. CDR3 nucleotides: TGTGCCAGCAGCCGTGTAGGACCCTACGAGCAGTACTTC. Protein product: CASSRVGPYEQYF.

The CDR3 sequence: CASREAALQETQYF. The CDR3 DNA sequence: TGTGCCTCCCGGGAGGCGGCCCTCCAAGAGACCCAGTACTTC. The chain is built from TRBV6-1 and TRBJ2-5, with TRBD2 matching 7 bases. CDR1 is MNHNS, CDR2 SASEGT, per germline. Trimming cost V 11 bases and J 1 base; bases outside gene matches: 10. The CDR3 is made up of 14 amino acids.

The chain couples TRBV20-1 to TRBJ1-1; 10 positions agree with TRBD1. Germline CDR1 DFQATT, CDR2 SNEGSKA (reference sequence). CDR3 length equals 16 residues. With 6 bases clipped from V and 1 base from J, the junction kept 11 bases outside the gene matches. The CDR3: CSAPNGDRGSNTEAFF. The DNA for the CDR3 is TGCAGTGCCCCCAACGGGGACAGGGGTTCGAACACTGAAGCTTTCTTT.